The 20 T cell receptor beta chains presented below share a single source sample, sequenced in a study of HIV-infected patients and healthy controls. Reverse transcription used around 500 ng RNA and constant-region primers for alpha and beta. Alpha and beta chain libraries were made separately by chain-specific third strand synthesis with multiplexing indices. In TCRdb, the 5' RACE reads were re-called with MiXCR into one record per CDR3 protein. Of about 12,000 distinct CDR3 sequences listed, just over 5% were seen once; the top ten hold under 3.5%. No cell fractionation was done, so the repertoire covers all unsorted peripheral blood T cells. Sequencing input: blood. The receptors come from an adult in good health.

This clonotype was seen many times. As DNA, the CDR3 is TGTGCCAGCAGCCTCAGGGGAAGGGGTGAAAAACTGTTTTTT. It encodes CASSLRGRGEKLFF. The genes are TRBV13 and TRBJ1-4; D is possibly TRBD1 (6 bases). V shed 5 bases and J shed 7 bases, with 14 bases lying between them. The length of the CDR3 is 14 residues. Per germline, CDR1 PRHDT and CDR2 FYEKMQ (reference sequence).

This clonotype was seen ten or more times. The chain joins TRBV27 to TRBJ1-1; possible D gene TRBD1, 6 bases. Trimming cost V 6 bases and J 9 bases, with 17 bases left between them. Germline CDR1 reads MNHEY; CDR2 reads SMNVEV (reference sequence). This CDR3 comprises 13 residues. DNA of the CDR3: TGTGCCAGCAGGGCTACGGGGGCACGGCAAGCTTTCTTT. Translation gives CASRATGARQAFF.

This chain links TRBV6-6 with TRBJ1-2; 7 nucleotides line up with TRBD1. CDR3 size: 11 residues. CDR1 MNHNY and CDR2 SVGAGI come from the germline V gene (reference sequence). The V segment lost 4 bases and the J segment 9 bases; nucleotides outside the gene matches: 2. The CDR3 coding sequence is TGTGCCAGCAGTTTACAGGGGAGCTACACCTTC. Translating it yields CASSLQGSYTF.

By share of the sample, this clonotype is medium-sized. V and J are TRBV7-9 and TRBJ1-4; 8 bases are a match to TRBD1. With V trimmed by 5 bases and J by 7 bases, 9 bases remained unmatched. Germline V lookup: CDR1 SEHNR, CDR2 FQNEAQ (reference sequence). The CDR3 runs 15 residues. For the CDR3, the DNA is TGTGCCAGCAGCCCCCGGACAGGGACGGGTGAAAAACTGTTTTTT. It is translated as CASSPRTGTGEKLFF.

This clonotype was picked up many times. J is TRBJ1-1 and V is TRBV20-1; D gene ambiguous. This CDR3 is built from 12 residues. Trimming pared 3 bases from V and 3 bases from J, leaving 8 bases between. Germline loops: CDR1 DFQATT, CDR2 SNEGSKA (reference sequence). The DNA for the CDR3 is TGCAGTGCTAGGGACCGTTACACTGAAGCTTTCTTT. It codes for CSARDRYTEAFF.

V is TRBV6-2 or TRBV6-3 and J is TRBJ2-3; 9 bases line up with TRBD2. There are 16 residues in the CDR3. CDR1 and CDR2 (germline): MNHEY, SVGEGT. V was pared by 6 bases and J by 3 bases, with 10 bases of the junction left unmatched. The chain's CDR3 is CASSDPRAGGTDTQYF. Here the CDR3 DNA reads TGTGCCAGCAGCGACCCCCGGGCGGGGGGGACAGATACGCAGTATTTT.

This clonotype is labeled medium-sized (0.01 to 0.1%). The chain employs TRBV6-5 and TRBJ2-7; no reliable D call. CDR1 is MNHEY, CDR2 SVGAGI, per germline. The CDR3 is 15 residues long. Trimming cost V 2 bases and J 3 bases, with 14 bases left between them. The CDR3 sequence is CASSYTPTRRYEQYF. CDR3 in DNA: TGTGCCAGCAGTTACACTCCTACACGACGCTACGAGCAGTACTTC.

Many counts were recorded for this clonotype. The rearrangement uses TRBV5-5 and TRBJ1-5; D gene uncertain. Trimming took off 2 bases at V and 0 bases at J, with 6 bases between the two ends. The CDR3 is 14 residues long. Germline V gene sequence: CDR1 SGHKS, CDR2 YYEKEE (reference sequence). In nucleotides, the CDR3 is TGTGCCAGCAGCTTAAAAGATAGCAATCAGCCCCAGCATTTT. Translating it yields CASSLKDSNQPQHF.

This clonotype appeared many times. The V call is TRBV15, the J call TRBJ1-2; perhaps TRBD1 as D (5 bases). Germline V gene sequence: CDR1 LNHNV, CDR2 YYDKDF (reference sequence). CDR3 length equals 14 residues. V was trimmed by 3 bases and J by 0 bases, leaving 8 bases between them. Here the CDR3 DNA reads TGTGCCACCAGCAGGGAGACAGCTAACTATGGCTACACCTTC. Amino acid sequence: CATSRETANYGYTF.

Relative to its sample, this clonotype is medium-sized. The chain couples TRBV6-5 to TRBJ1-1; the D is unclear. The CDR3 totals 15 residues. V was trimmed by 0 bases and J by 1 base, leaving 9 bases between them. Germline CDR1 MNHEY, CDR2 SVGAGI. CDR3: CASSYSLQRNTEAFF. In nucleotides, the CDR3 is TGTGCCAGCAGTTACTCGTTACAGAGGAACACTGAAGCTTTCTTT.

This clonotype has at least ten counts. The chain links TRBV19 to TRBJ2-2; 14 bases line up with TRBD2. Germline CDR1 is LNHDA and CDR2 is SQIVND (reference sequence). Trimming took 4 bases from V and 6 from J; bases not matched to a gene: 4. The CDR3 has 16 residues. DNA of the CDR3: TGTGCCAGTAGTACTCGACTAGCGGGGGGGGCCGGGGAGCTGTTTTTT. It is translated as CASSTRLAGGAGELFF.

This clonotype was picked up many times. The chain employs TRBV6-6 and TRBJ1-1, with TRBD1 matching 9 bases. J gave up 0 bases and V 7 bases, and 12 bases lay outside the gene matches. Germline CDR1 reads MNHNY; CDR2 reads SVGAGI (reference sequence). The CDR3 loop spans 17 amino acids. CDR3 nucleotides: TGTGCCAGCACCGGACAGGGGATCGGCGGAGTGAACACTGAAGCTTTCTTT. This gives the protein CASTGQGIGGVNTEAFF.

This clonotype is medium-sized in the sample. J is TRBJ2-5 and V is TRBV6-2 or TRBV6-3, with a tentative D call TRBD2 (5 bases). The CDR3 consists of 13 residues. V dropped 5 bases and J dropped 4 bases, with 11 bases sitting between them. CDR1 is MNHEY and CDR2 is SVGEGT in the germline V gene. In DNA form, the CDR3 reads TGTGCCAGCAGTCCACCTGGAGGAGAGACCCAGTACTTC. Translating gives CASSPPGGETQYF.

Many counts were recorded for this clonotype. The V and J genes are TRBV5-5 and TRBJ2-2, with D tentatively TRBD1 (6 bases). V was cut by 5 bases and J by 0 bases, with 17 bases left in between. This CDR3 comprises 17 residues. CDR1 and CDR2 (germline): SGHKS, YYEKEE (reference sequence). CDR3 in amino acids: CASRHRQALSNTGELFF. CDR3 DNA sequence: TGTGCCAGCAGGCACAGACAGGCGTTATCGAACACCGGGGAGCTGTTTTTT.

This clonotype was seen ten or more times. V gene TRBV5-1 combines with J gene TRBJ2-7; TRBD1 matches at 8 bases. The V and J ends lost 4 bases and 1 base, in that order; junction bases with no gene match: 7. The CDR3 spans 15 residues. Germline V gene data show CDR1 as SGHRS and CDR2 as YFSETQ. In nucleotides, the CDR3 is TGCGCCAGCAGCCCGAGACAGGGGACTTCCTACGAGCAGTACTTC. This sequence encodes CASSPRQGTSYEQYF.

This clonotype was detected many times. This chain connects TRBV7-6 to TRBJ1-6, with D tentatively TRBD1 (5 bases). Germline lookup yields CDR1 SGHVS and CDR2 FNYEAQ. Trimming removed 5 bases at V and 6 bases at J, with 11 bases between. This CDR3 has 14 residues. CDR3 protein: CASSPGGSNSPLHF. CDR3 sequence (DNA): TGTGCCAGCAGCCCCGGGGGGTCTAATTCACCCCTCCACTTT.

This clonotype is medium-sized by share. J is TRBJ2-5 and V is TRBV9; 12 bases are shared with TRBD2. Germline V CDR1 and CDR2: SGDLS, YYNGEE. V shed 4 bases, J shed 5 bases, and the junction held 9 bases outside the gene matches. This CDR3 is built from 16 residues. In DNA form, the CDR3 reads TGTGCCAGCAGCCTCAGACTAGCGGGGGCGCGGGAGACCCAGTACTTC. This translates into CASSLRLAGARETQYF. The variable domain in full, with the rest retrieved from reference TRBV9 and TRBJ2-5, is DSGVTQTPKHLITATGQRVTLRCSPRSGDLSVYWYQQSLDQGLQFLIQYYNGEERAKGNILERFSAQQFPDLHSELNLSSLELGDSALYFCASSLRLAGARETQYFGPGTRLLVL.

The table lists this clonotype with many counts. The genes are TRBV20-1 and TRBJ1-5; D remains unclear. CDR1 is DFQATT and CDR2 is SNEGSKA in the germline V gene (reference sequence). V lost 0 bases and J lost 4, with 7 bases in between. CDR3 length: 13 residues. The CDR3 bases are TGCAGTGCTAGAGATCCAGAGAATCAGCCCCAGCATTTT. Residues: CSARDPENQPQHF.

Ten or more counts support this clonotype. The chain links TRBV11-2 to TRBJ1-1; D is unresolved. CDR1 is SGHAT, CDR2 FQNNGV, per germline. This CDR3 region has 14 residues. V lost 3 bases, J lost 6 bases, and 14 bases lay in between. CDR3 DNA: TGTGCCAGCAGCTTGGGGTCCTCGTTTGCTGAAGCTTTCTTT. Translating it yields CASSLGSSFAEAFF.

Judged by abundance, this clonotype is medium-sized. The V call is TRBV6-5, the J call TRBJ2-5; TRBD2 is a possible D gene (5 bases). CDR1 is MNHEY and CDR2 is SVGAGI in the germline V gene. The CDR3 sequence is 15 residues long. V dropped 8 bases and J dropped 6 bases, with 22 bases sitting between them. The CDR3: CASRTAGLARQTQYF. CDR3 in DNA: TGTGCCAGCCGAACCGCCGGGCTAGCACGGCAGACCCAGTACTTC.